This is a list of T cell receptor beta chains from one sample in a study of graft-versus-host responses after intestinal transplantation. Their antigens are not known. Sequencing was performed with immunoSEQ multiplex PCR; in TCRdb, only in-frame clones are kept and a portion is missing. The profile shows 90,000 to 150,000 clones, 85% to 95% of them singletons. The sample here was unstimulated CD8+ T cells sorted from spleen or lymph node cells, taken before intestinal transplant. The source is a human donor who received an intestinal transplant. Both conserved end residues are part of each CDR3. Each record gives: CDR3 length, clone size, J gene, D gene, V gene, CDR3 protein, CDR3 DNA. A D gene is named only where the DNA matches it firmly. Where a row states a size, it is once, few, many or the class of an expanded clone; other rows omit it.

cdr3_length: 13; clone_size: -; j_call: TRBJ2-7; d_call: -; v_call: TRBV4-2; cdr3_aa: CASSPFAGNEQYF; cdr3_nt: TGTGCCAGCAGCCCCTTCGCCGGCAACGAGCAGTACTTC
cdr3_length: 11; clone_size: -; j_call: TRBJ1-4; d_call: -; v_call: TRBV28; cdr3_aa: CASSLQEKLFF; cdr3_nt: TGTGCCAGCAGTTTACAGGAAAAACTGTTTTTT
cdr3_length: 14; clone_size: -; j_call: TRBJ2-1; d_call: -; v_call: TRBV7-8; cdr3_aa: CASSLGAGWNEQFF; cdr3_nt: TGTGCCAGCAGCTTAGGGGCAGGGTGGAATGAGCAGTTCTTC
cdr3_length: 14; clone_size: -; j_call: TRBJ1-4; d_call: -; v_call: TRBV28; cdr3_aa: CASSPLQPNEKLFF; cdr3_nt: TGTGCCAGCAGTCCCTTACAGCCTAATGAAAAACTGTTTTTT
cdr3_length: 15; clone_size: -; j_call: TRBJ1-4; d_call: TRBD1; v_call: TRBV15; cdr3_aa: CATILRDSPNEKLFF; cdr3_nt: TGTGCCACCATCCTGAGGGACAGTCCGAATGAAAAACTGTTTTTT
cdr3_length: 14; clone_size: -; j_call: TRBJ2-1; d_call: -; v_call: TRBV5-6; cdr3_aa: CASSLISSYNEQFF; cdr3_nt: TGTGCCAGCAGCTTAATCAGCTCCTACAATGAGCAGTTCTTC
cdr3_length: 12; clone_size: -; j_call: TRBJ1-1; d_call: -; v_call: TRBV9; cdr3_aa: CASSALGTEAFF; cdr3_nt: TGTGCCAGCAGCGCCCTGGGCACTGAAGCTTTCTTT
cdr3_length: 15; clone_size: once; j_call: TRBJ2-7; d_call: -; v_call: TRBV4-1; cdr3_aa: CASSQEFQSSYEQYF; cdr3_nt: TGCGCCAGCAGCCAAGAATTTCAGAGCTCCTACGAGCAGTACTTC
cdr3_length: 13; clone_size: few; j_call: TRBJ1-1; d_call: -; v_call: TRBV28; cdr3_aa: CASSLSGATEAFF; cdr3_nt: TGTGCCAGCAGTTTATCAGGGGCCACTGAAGCTTTCTTT
cdr3_length: 16; clone_size: -; j_call: TRBJ2-1; d_call: TRBD2; v_call: TRBV19; cdr3_aa: CASSIDGGGSYNEQFF; cdr3_nt: TGTGCCAGTAGTATAGACGGCGGGGGCTCCTACAATGAGCAGTTCTTC
cdr3_length: 14; clone_size: -; j_call: TRBJ2-2; d_call: -; v_call: TRBV28; cdr3_aa: CASSLRFNTGELFF; cdr3_nt: TGTGCCAGCAGTTTGAGATTCAACACCGGGGAGCTGTTTTTT
cdr3_length: 14; clone_size: -; j_call: TRBJ1-6; d_call: -; v_call: TRBV28; cdr3_aa: CASSFSGAHSPLHF; cdr3_nt: TGTGCCAGCAGTTTTTCGGGGGCTCATTCACCCCTCCACTTT
cdr3_length: 17; clone_size: -; j_call: TRBJ2-5; d_call: -; v_call: TRBV4-3; cdr3_aa: CASSQDRFVNGEETQYF; cdr3_nt: TGCGCCAGCAGCCAAGACCGCTTTGTAAATGGGGAAGAGACCCAGTACTTC
cdr3_length: 18; clone_size: -; j_call: TRBJ2-7; d_call: -; v_call: TRBV7-6; cdr3_aa: CASSLPAREQGASYEQYF; cdr3_nt: TGTGCCAGCAGCTTACCGGCGCGGGAGCAGGGGGCGTCTTACGAGCAGTACTTC
cdr3_length: 15; clone_size: -; j_call: TRBJ2-1; d_call: -; v_call: TRBV6-5; cdr3_aa: CASSYGGGMGNEQFF; cdr3_nt: TGTGCCAGCAGTTACGGCGGAGGGATGGGCAATGAGCAGTTCTTC
cdr3_length: 13; clone_size: once; j_call: TRBJ2-5; d_call: -; v_call: TRBV9; cdr3_aa: CASSGQYQETQYF; cdr3_nt: TGTGCCAGCAGCGGACAGTACCAAGAGACCCAGTACTTC
cdr3_length: 13; clone_size: -; j_call: TRBJ2-3; d_call: -; v_call: TRBV7-6; cdr3_aa: CASGTRTPDTQYF; cdr3_nt: TGTGCGTCCGGGACCCGGACCCCAGATACGCAGTATTTT
cdr3_length: 13; clone_size: -; j_call: TRBJ2-7; d_call: -; v_call: TRBV2; cdr3_aa: CASSVSRGSEQYF; cdr3_nt: TGTGCCAGCAGTGTATCCCGGGGGAGCGAGCAGTACTTC
cdr3_length: 15; clone_size: -; j_call: TRBJ2-7; d_call: TRBD2; v_call: TRBV9; cdr3_aa: CASSVTSGPSYEQYF; cdr3_nt: TGTGCCAGCAGCGTAACTAGCGGGCCTTCTTACGAGCAGTACTTC
cdr3_length: 15; clone_size: -; j_call: TRBJ1-1; d_call: TRBD1; v_call: TRBV5-4; cdr3_aa: CASSAGQEMNTEAFF; cdr3_nt: TGTGCCAGCAGCGCCGGACAGGAAATGAACACTGAAGCTTTCTTT
cdr3_length: 18; clone_size: -; j_call: TRBJ1-3; d_call: -; v_call: TRBV4-1; cdr3_aa: CASSQVSTGFYSGNTIYF; cdr3_nt: TGCGCCAGCAGCCAAGTTTCCACAGGTTTTTACTCTGGAAACACCATATATTTT
cdr3_length: 12; clone_size: few; j_call: TRBJ2-7; d_call: -; v_call: TRBV6-5; cdr3_aa: CASSPLSYEQYF; cdr3_nt: TGTGCCAGCAGTCCCCTCTCCTACGAGCAGTACTTC
cdr3_length: 14; clone_size: -; j_call: TRBJ1-2; d_call: TRBD1; v_call: TRBV28; cdr3_aa: CASSSDRGYYGYTF; cdr3_nt: TGTGCCAGCAGTTCGGACAGGGGGTACTATGGCTACACCTTC
cdr3_length: 16; clone_size: -; j_call: TRBJ1-3; d_call: -; v_call: TRBV19; cdr3_aa: CASSTPTGLSGNTIYF; cdr3_nt: TGTGCCAGTAGTACCCCGACAGGTCTCTCTGGAAACACCATATATTTT
cdr3_length: 15; clone_size: -; j_call: TRBJ2-3; d_call: -; v_call: TRBV5-1; cdr3_aa: CASSLAARLTDTQYF; cdr3_nt: TGCGCCAGCAGCTTGGCTGCTAGGCTCACAGATACGCAGTATTTT
cdr3_length: 16; clone_size: -; j_call: TRBJ2-3; d_call: -; v_call: TRBV7-8; cdr3_aa: CASSATLRLATDTQYF; cdr3_nt: TGTGCCAGCAGCGCCACCCTACGATTAGCAACAGATACGCAGTATTTT
cdr3_length: 13; clone_size: -; j_call: TRBJ1-1; d_call: TRBD1; v_call: TRBV9; cdr3_aa: CASSEQTGVGAFF; cdr3_nt: TGTGCCAGCAGCGAACAAACAGGGGTTGGTGCTTTCTTT
cdr3_length: 14; clone_size: -; j_call: TRBJ2-3; d_call: -; v_call: TRBV4-1; cdr3_aa: CASSQDQDADTQYF; cdr3_nt: TGCGCCAGCAGCCAAGATCAGGACGCAGATACGCAGTATTTT
cdr3_length: 16; clone_size: once; j_call: TRBJ2-4; d_call: -; v_call: TRBV28; cdr3_aa: CASSLYGLSAKNIQYF; cdr3_nt: TGTGCCAGCAGTTTATACGGGTTGTCGGCCAAAAACATTCAGTACTTC
cdr3_length: 16; clone_size: -; j_call: TRBJ2-7; d_call: -; v_call: TRBV28; cdr3_aa: CASSLARALGGDEQYF; cdr3_nt: TGTGCCAGCAGTTTAGCCAGGGCCCTTGGGGGTGACGAGCAGTACTTC
cdr3_length: 14; clone_size: -; j_call: TRBJ1-5; d_call: -; v_call: TRBV27; cdr3_aa: CASSLSRAAGPQHF; cdr3_nt: TGTGCCAGCAGTTTATCCAGGGCCGCTGGGCCCCAGCATTTT
cdr3_length: 14; clone_size: -; j_call: TRBJ2-5; d_call: -; v_call: TRBV7-9; cdr3_aa: CASSCTGPPETQYF; cdr3_nt: TGTGCCAGCAGCTGTACAGGACCACCAGAGACCCAGTACTTC
cdr3_length: 15; clone_size: -; j_call: TRBJ1-4; d_call: TRBD1; v_call: TRBV27; cdr3_aa: CASSLSEGASEKLFF; cdr3_nt: TGTGCCAGCAGTTTAAGTGAGGGGGCGAGTGAAAAACTGTTTTTT
cdr3_length: 16; clone_size: -; j_call: TRBJ2-1; d_call: -; v_call: TRBV19; cdr3_aa: CASSIDLKGRYNEQFF; cdr3_nt: TGTGCCAGTAGTATAGATCTGAAGGGCCGGTACAATGAGCAGTTCTTC
cdr3_length: 15; clone_size: -; j_call: TRBJ2-1; d_call: -; v_call: TRBV5-1; cdr3_aa: CASSPGTSSYNEQFF; cdr3_nt: TGCGCCAGCAGCCCCGGGACCAGCTCCTACAATGAGCAGTTCTTC
cdr3_length: 14; clone_size: once; j_call: TRBJ1-2; d_call: TRBD1; v_call: TRBV28; cdr3_aa: CASSTDRTNYGYTF; cdr3_nt: TGTGCCAGCAGCACGGACAGGACTAACTATGGCTACACCTTC
cdr3_length: 13; clone_size: -; j_call: TRBJ2-7; d_call: -; v_call: TRBV10-2; cdr3_aa: CASSGGQAYEQYF; cdr3_nt: TGCGCCAGCAGTGGAGGACAAGCCTACGAGCAGTACTTC
cdr3_length: 15; clone_size: -; j_call: TRBJ1-5; d_call: -; v_call: TRBV6-1; cdr3_aa: CASSPTGFSNQPQHF; cdr3_nt: TGTGCCAGCAGCCCGACAGGATTTAGCAATCAGCCCCAGCATTTT
cdr3_length: 15; clone_size: once; j_call: TRBJ1-1; d_call: TRBD1; v_call: TRBV5-1; cdr3_aa: CASSLRTGINTEAFF; cdr3_nt: TGCGCCAGCAGCCTCCGGACAGGCATTAACACTGAAGCTTTCTTT
cdr3_length: 14; clone_size: -; j_call: TRBJ2-5; d_call: TRBD1; v_call: TRBV27; cdr3_aa: CASGTTGARETQYF; cdr3_nt: TGTGCCAGCGGAACGACAGGGGCGAGAGAGACCCAGTACTTC